Each of the 18 T cell receptor beta chains below was sequenced from the same sample in a study of OX40 agonist ivuxolimab in advanced cancers. Profiled with immunoSEQ multiplex PCR; TCRdb holds only in-frame clones, not every one. This sample has tens of thousands of clones, with over 80% found just once. Sequencing was performed on CD4+ or CD8+ T cells sorted from blood, taken in a trial of the OX40 agonist ivuxolimab. These receptors were collected from an adult with an advanced solid tumor such as melanoma, head and neck, liver or kidney cancer.

The chain joins TRBV20-1 to TRBJ2-5, with unresolved D. CDR1 is DFQATT and CDR2 is SNEGSKA in the germline V gene (reference sequence). The CDR3 length is 10 residues. V lost 5 bases to trimming and J lost 1 base, with 2 bases between them. Here the CDR3 DNA reads TGCAGTGCTGCCCAAGAGACCCAGTACTTC. As protein: CSAAQETQYF.

The V and J genes are TRBV15 and TRBJ1-6, with 7 bases identical to TRBD1. This CDR3 has 16 amino acids. Germline V gene lookup returns CDR1 LNHNV and CDR2 YYDKDF (reference sequence). Germline trimming cut 0 bases from V and 13 bases from J; bases unmatched to any gene: 12. CDR3 in DNA: TGTGCCACCAGCAGAGATCGAGGGACAGATTTAATGCCCCTCCACTTT. Its translation: CATSRDRGTDLMPLHF.

The rearrangement links TRBV9 to TRBJ2-1; TRBD2 agrees at 14 bases. This CDR3 has 14 residues. Germline lookup yields CDR1 SGDLS and CDR2 YYNGEE. The junction had 4 bases not matched to a gene; V was cut back by 5 bases and J by 9 bases. The CDR3 protein is CASRPGTSGGEQFF. The CDR3 DNA is TGTGCCAGCAGACCTGGGACTAGCGGGGGTGAGCAGTTCTTC.

This rearrangement joins TRBV5-1 to TRBJ1-2, with TRBD1 matching over 7 bases. Germline-derived CDR1 and CDR2 are SGHRS and YFSETQ. There are 16 residues in the CDR3. The ends lost 3 bases at V and 4 bases at J; junction bases unmatched: 12. The CDR3 sequence: CASSSKQDRRIYGYTF. DNA for the CDR3: TGCGCCAGCAGCTCGAAACAGGACAGGAGAATCTATGGCTACACCTTC.

The CDR3 DNA follows: TGTGCCAGCAGTCAAGTAACGGGGGGTCCCTACGAGCAGTACTTC. Protein: CASSQVTGGPYEQYF. This chain uses TRBV27 with TRBJ2-7; 7 nucleotides match TRBD2. This CDR3 is built from 15 residues. The V segment lost 5 bases and the J segment 2 bases; nucleotides outside the gene matches: 9. Germline V lookup: CDR1 MNHEY, CDR2 SMNVEV (reference sequence).

The chain recombines TRBV19 with TRBJ1-1; D call uncertain. CDR1 and CDR2 (germline): LNHDA, SQIVND (reference sequence). The CDR3 is 15 residues long. Trimming removed 7 bases from V and 0 bases from J, with 15 bases in between. The CDR3 DNA is TGTGCCAGTACGGCGCCTGGCAGATTGAACACTGAAGCTTTCTTT. It codes for CASTAPGRLNTEAFF.

Details on this clone: Other DNA sequences within the sample encode an identical CDR3. J is TRBJ1-6 and V is TRBV5-4; the D gene is possibly TRBD1 (5 bases). Germline CDR1 SGHNT, CDR2 YYREEE (reference sequence). V lost 2 bases, J lost 10 bases, and 13 bases lay in between. The CDR3 totals 14 residues. The CDR3 loop is CASSFQGSGSPLHF. The CDR3 DNA reads as TGTGCCAGCAGCTTCCAGGGTTCAGGGTCACCCCTCCACTTT.

The V gene is TRBV19, the J gene TRBJ1-5, with D uncertain. The germline gives CDR1 LNHDA, CDR2 SQIVND (reference sequence). Between the trimmed V and J ends, which lost 1 base and 2 bases, there was a span of 9 bases. The CDR3 consists of 15 residues. The CDR3 DNA reads as TGTGCCAGTAGTATAGGGACGAGGGGCAATCAGCCCCAGCATTTT. It specifies CASSIGTRGNQPQHF.

The chain employs TRBV7-3 and TRBJ2-4; TRBD2 is a possible D gene (6 bases). The CDR3 has 15 residues. The germline V gene encodes CDR1 SGHTA and CDR2 FQGTGA. V was cut by 0 bases and J by 6 bases, with 12 bases left in between. CDR3 loop: CASSLTPGLANIQYF. In DNA form, the CDR3 reads TGTGCCAGCAGCTTAACGCCGGGACTCGCAAACATTCAGTACTTC.

The chain employs TRBV27 and TRBJ2-7; 7 nucleotides align to TRBD1. The CDR3 extends over 12 amino acids. J was trimmed by 4 bases and V by 7 bases; bases with no gene match: 4. Per the germline V gene, CDR1 is MNHEY and CDR2 is SMNVEV (reference sequence). The CDR3 region is CASNRGPYEQYF. The CDR3 DNA is TGTGCCAGCAACAGGGGACCATACGAGCAGTACTTC.

Only a few counts were recorded for this clone. The chain's CDR3 is CASSADRGTEAFF. CDR3 DNA sequence: TGTGCCAGCAGTGCAGACAGGGGCACTGAAGCTTTCTTT. The chain links TRBV2 to TRBJ1-1; 8 nucleotides match TRBD1. The V and J ends lost 4 bases and 4 bases, in that order; junction bases with no gene match: 2. The CDR3 consists of 13 residues. The germline V gene encodes CDR1 SNHLY and CDR2 FYNNEI.

The chain has TRBV27 and TRBJ2-1; the match to TRBD2 covers 11 bases. The CDR3 is 14 residues long. With V trimmed by 5 bases and J by 6 bases, 3 bases remained unmatched. Looked up from germline, CDR1 is MNHEY and CDR2 is SMNVEV (reference sequence). Here the CDR3 reads CASSVLAGGNEQFF. The CDR3 nucleotides are TGTGCCAGCAGTGTTCTAGCGGGGGGCAATGAGCAGTTCTTC.

The rearrangement uses TRBV6-5 and TRBJ1-2; D remains ambiguous. Trimming shortened V by 0 bases and J by 4 bases, and 6 bases separated the two germline ends. CDR1 and CDR2 (germline): MNHEY, SVGAGI. This CDR3 is built from 13 residues. The CDR3 bases are TGTGCCAGCAGTTACTCCAGCCTCTATGGCTACACCTTC. Its translation: CASSYSSLYGYTF.

With respect to this clone: One end of the junction does not line up with germline, which may come from a read error. The chain combines TRBV5-6 with TRBJ2-1; 8 bases agree with TRBD2. The CDR3 sequence is 12 residues long. Looked up from germline, CDR1 is SGHDT and CDR2 is YYEEEE. CDR3 nucleotides: TGTGCCAGCAGTTTGGGGCGGGGGGACCCTTTCTTC. Residues: CASSLGRGDPFF.

This clone was seen once. The chain combines TRBV27 with TRBJ2-3; tentatively, D is TRBD1 or TRBD2 (5 bases each). Trimming shortened V by 4 bases and J by 6 bases, and 23 bases separated the two germline ends. This CDR3 spans 17 amino acids. CDR1 is MNHEY, CDR2 SMNVEV, per germline (reference sequence). For the CDR3, the DNA is TGTGCCAGCAGTTATTTCCGGGACCCCATCTCTCTGGATACGCAGTATTTT. Translation gives CASSYFRDPISLDTQYF.

This chain uses TRBV30 with TRBJ2-3; a possible D gene is TRBD2 (6 bases). Trimming shortened V by 2 bases and J by 0 bases, and 6 bases separated the two germline ends. The CDR3 is 13 amino acids. Looked up from germline, CDR1 is GTSNPN and CDR2 is SVGIG (reference sequence). The CDR3, as DNA: TGTGCCTGGAGTAGCGGGAGCACAGATACGCAGTATTTT. As protein: CAWSSGSTDTQYF.

This clone was counted between two and nine times. The chain combines TRBV4-2 with TRBJ2-1; 12 nucleotides match TRBD2. CDR1 is LGHNA and CDR2 is YNFKEQ in the germline V gene. Unmatched junction bases numbered 5, after V lost 0 bases and J lost 8 bases. The CDR3 has 16 residues. The CDR3 spells CASSQDMTSGSYEQFF. Here the CDR3 DNA reads TGTGCCAGCAGCCAAGATATGACTAGCGGGAGCTATGAGCAGTTCTTC.

The chain combines TRBV5-4 with TRBJ1-1; maybe TRBD1 (5 bases). This CDR3 spans 16 amino acids. The V end lost 0 bases, the J end lost 1 base, and 13 bases lay between the germline ends. The germline gives CDR1 SGHNT, CDR2 YYREEE (reference sequence). The CDR3 protein is CASSLGLSGANTEAFF. CDR3 DNA: TGTGCCAGCAGCTTGGGTTTGTCCGGGGCGAACACTGAAGCTTTCTTT.